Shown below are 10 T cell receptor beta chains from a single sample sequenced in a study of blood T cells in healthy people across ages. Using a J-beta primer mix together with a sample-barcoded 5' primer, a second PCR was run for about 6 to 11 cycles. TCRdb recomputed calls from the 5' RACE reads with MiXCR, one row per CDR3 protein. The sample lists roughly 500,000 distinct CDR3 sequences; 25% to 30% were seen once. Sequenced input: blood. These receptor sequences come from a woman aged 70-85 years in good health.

The CDR3 DNA sequence: TGTGCCAGCAGGCTTCTAGCGGGGGGAGGGGATGAGCAGTTCTTC. Translating it yields CASRLLAGGGDEQFF. The chain combines TRBV2 with TRBJ2-1; 11 bases agree with TRBD2. This CDR3 region has 15 residues. The germline V gene encodes CDR1 SNHLY and CDR2 FYNNEI. With V trimmed by 6 bases and J by 8 bases, 9 bases remained unmatched.

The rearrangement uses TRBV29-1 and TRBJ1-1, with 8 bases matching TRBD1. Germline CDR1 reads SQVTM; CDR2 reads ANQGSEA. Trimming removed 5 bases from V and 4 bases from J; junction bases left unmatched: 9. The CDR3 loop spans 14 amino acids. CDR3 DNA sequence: TGCAGCGTTAATCCAGGGGGCGGGGGCACTGAAGCTTTCTTT. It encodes CSVNPGGGGTEAFF.

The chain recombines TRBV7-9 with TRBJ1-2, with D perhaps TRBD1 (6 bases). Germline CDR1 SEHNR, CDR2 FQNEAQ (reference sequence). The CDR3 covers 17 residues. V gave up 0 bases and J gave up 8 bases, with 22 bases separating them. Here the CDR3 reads CASSLATAGGAIKGYTF. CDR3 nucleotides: TGTGCCAGCAGCTTAGCTACTGCGGGGGGCGCAATAAAAGGCTACACCTTC.

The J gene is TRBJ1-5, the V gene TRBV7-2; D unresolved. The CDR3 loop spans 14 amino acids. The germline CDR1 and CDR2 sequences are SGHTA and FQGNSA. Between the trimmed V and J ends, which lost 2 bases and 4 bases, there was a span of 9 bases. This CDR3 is CASSLLGKNQPQHF. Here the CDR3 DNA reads TGTGCCAGCAGCTTATTAGGGAAAAATCAGCCCCAGCATTTT.

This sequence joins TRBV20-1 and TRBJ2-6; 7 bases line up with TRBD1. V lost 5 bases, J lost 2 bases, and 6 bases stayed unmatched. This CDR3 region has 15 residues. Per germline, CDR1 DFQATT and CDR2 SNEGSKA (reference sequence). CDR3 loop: CSASRTGAGANVLTF. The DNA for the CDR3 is TGCAGTGCTTCCCGTACAGGGGCTGGGGCCAACGTCCTGACTTTC.

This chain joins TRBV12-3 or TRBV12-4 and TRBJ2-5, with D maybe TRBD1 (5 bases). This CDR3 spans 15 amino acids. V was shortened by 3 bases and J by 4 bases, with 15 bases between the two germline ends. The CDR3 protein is CASSLGSTQGETQYF. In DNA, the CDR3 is TGTGCCAGCAGTTTGGGGTCAACTCAGGGAGAGACCCAGTACTTC.

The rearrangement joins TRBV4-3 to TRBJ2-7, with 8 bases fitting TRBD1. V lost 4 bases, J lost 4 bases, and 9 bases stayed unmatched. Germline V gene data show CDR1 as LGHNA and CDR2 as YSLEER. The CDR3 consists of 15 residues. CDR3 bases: TGCGCCAGCAGCCTAGGACAGGGTGTGGTGTACGAGCAGTACTTC. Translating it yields CASSLGQGVVYEQYF.

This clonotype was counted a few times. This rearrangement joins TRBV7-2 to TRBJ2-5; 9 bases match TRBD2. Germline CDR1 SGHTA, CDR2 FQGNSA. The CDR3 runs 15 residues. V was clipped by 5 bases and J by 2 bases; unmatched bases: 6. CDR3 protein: CASSNPSGDQETQYF. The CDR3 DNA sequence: TGTGCCAGCAGCAACCCTAGCGGGGATCAAGAGACCCAGTACTTC.

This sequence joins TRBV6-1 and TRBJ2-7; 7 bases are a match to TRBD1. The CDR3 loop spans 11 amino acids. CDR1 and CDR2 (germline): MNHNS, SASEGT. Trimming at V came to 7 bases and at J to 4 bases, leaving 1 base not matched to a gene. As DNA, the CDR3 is TGTGCCAGCAAGACAGGGTACGAGCAGTACTTC. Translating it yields CASKTGYEQYF.

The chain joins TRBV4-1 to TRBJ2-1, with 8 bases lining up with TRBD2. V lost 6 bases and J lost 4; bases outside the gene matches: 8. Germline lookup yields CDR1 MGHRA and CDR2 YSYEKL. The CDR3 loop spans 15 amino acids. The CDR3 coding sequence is TGCGCCAGCAGGCCACTAGCGGAGAGATACAATGAGCAGTTCTTC. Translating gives CASRPLAERYNEQFF.